What follows are 9 T cell receptor beta chains derived from one specimen sequenced in a study of metastatic and nonmetastatic thyroid tumors (dated by TCRdb to 2020 to 2022). Before undergoing thyroid surgery, none of the patients had been given any kind of treatment. The library was obtained by PCR. For sequencing, an Illumina HiSeq 4000 was employed. The public sequencing data were trimmed at Q25 with fastp and processed into clonotypes with MiXCR by TCRdb, which kept only in-frame beta chains. This sample gives some 13,000 clones in total; 26% of them show up just once. The ten largest clones represent about 20% of the sample. Sequencing used tumor tissue. The receptors originated from a female donor with papillary thyroid cancer or a benign thyroid nodule (not recorded which). Some clones in this sample may be carry-over from other donors' samples.

The chain joins TRBV3-1 to TRBJ2-5, with D possibly matching TRBD2 (6 bases). Germline V gives CDR1 LGHDT, CDR2 YNNKEL (reference sequence). CDR3 length: 14 residues. V lost 0 bases to trimming and J lost 5 bases, with 10 bases between them. DNA of the CDR3: TGTGCCAGCAGCCAAGATGGAGGGAGTGAGACCCAGTACTTC. Protein product: CASSQDGGSETQYF.

This clone was detected many times. The chain is built from TRBV6-5 and TRBJ2-2, with 7 bases matching TRBD1. Germline trimming cut 0 bases from V and 4 bases from J; bases unmatched to any gene: 8. CDR1 MNHEY and CDR2 SVGAGI come from the germline V gene. This CDR3 has 17 residues. CDR3 protein: CASSYSPPGQITGELFF. CDR3 in DNA: TGTGCCAGCAGTTACTCGCCCCCGGGACAGATCACCGGGGAGCTGTTTTTT.

The chain recombines TRBV30 with TRBJ2-7; tentatively, D is TRBD1 (5 bases). The V and J ends lost 1 base and 5 bases respectively, with 6 bases between them. CDR3 size: 11 residues. The V gene's germline CDR1 is GTSNPN and CDR2 SVGIG (reference sequence). CDR3 sequence: CAWSEGNEQYF. For the CDR3, the DNA is TGTGCCTGGAGTGAGGGGAACGAGCAGTACTTC. Complete variable domain (other parts from reference TRBV30 and TRBJ2-7): SQTIHQWPATLVQPVGSPLSLECTVEGTSNPNLYWYRQAAGRGLQLLFYSVGIGQISSEVPQNLSASRPQDRQFILSSKKLLLSDSGFYLCAWSEGNEQYFGPGTRLTVT.

This clone has a count of ten or more. Other nucleotide sequences from this sample produce the same CDR3. This sequence joins TRBV4-1 and TRBJ1-3; TRBD1 is a possible D gene (6 bases). The CDR3 consists of 16 residues. Looked up from germline, CDR1 is MGHRA and CDR2 is YSYEKL. The ends were cut back, 6 bases at V and 4 bases at J, with 19 bases in the middle. The CDR3 is CASSPIYRAVGNTIYF. The CDR3 DNA reads as TGCGCCAGCAGTCCTATCTACAGGGCGGTGGGAAACACCATATATTTT.

This clone was observed a handful of times. The J gene is TRBJ1-5, the V gene TRBV19; TRBD1 matches 9 bases. The V gene end was trimmed by 9 bases and the J gene end by 7 bases; junction bases not matched to a gene: 7. CDR3 length equals 13 residues. Germline V CDR1 and CDR2: LNHDA, SQIVND (reference sequence). DNA of the CDR3: TGTGCCAGCCCCGCGACAGGGGGACAGCCCCAGCATTTT. As protein: CASPATGGQPQHF.

V usage is TRBV15 and J usage is TRBJ2-7, with TRBD2 as a possible D gene (6 bases). Trimming took off 7 bases at V and 0 bases at J, with 13 bases between the two ends. Germline V gives CDR1 LNHNV, CDR2 YYDKDF (reference sequence). CDR3 length: 14 amino acids. The CDR3 sequence: CATTTGGNSYEQYF. CDR3 bases: TGTGCCACCACCACTGGCGGGAACTCCTACGAGCAGTACTTC.

The chain is built from TRBV3-1 and TRBJ2-2; D may be TRBD2 (5 bases). CDR1 and CDR2 from the germline V gene are LGHDT and YNNKEL (reference sequence). Trimming left V 3 bases short and J 0 bases short, with 5 bases between. The length of the CDR3 is 14 residues. CDR3 residues: CASSQRANTGELFF. The CDR3 bases are TGTGCCAGCAGCCAGAGGGCGAACACCGGGGAGCTGTTTTTT.

This sequence joins TRBV11-1 and TRBJ2-3; 8 nucleotides match TRBD2. The trim removed 5 bases at V and 6 bases at J, leaving 16 bases unmatched. CDR1 and CDR2 (germline): SGHAT, FQDESV (reference sequence). CDR3 length equals 17 residues. The CDR3 nucleotides read TGTGCCAGCAGCCCCCGGACTAGCCCTACCCTGTGGGATACGCAGTATTTT. Translating it yields CASSPRTSPTLWDTQYF.

This clone was detected only once. The chain has TRBV30 and TRBJ1-3; unclear D gene. Germline lookup yields CDR1 GTSNPN and CDR2 SVGIG (reference sequence). The CDR3 length is 13 residues. Trimming cost V 3 bases and J 8 bases, with 14 bases left between them. CDR3 bases: TGTGCCTGGAGCCAAAACCAGGCGGACACCATATATTTT. It codes for CAWSQNQADTIYF.